Below are 15 T cell receptor beta chains sequenced from a single sample in a study of tumor and adjacent non-tumor tissue in lung cancer. TCRbeta libraries were built with three rounds of nested PCR, modified from ARM-PCR. In TCRdb, the multiplex PCR reads were re-called with MiXCR into one record per CDR3 protein. Among roughly 82,000 distinct CDR3 sequences listed, around 82% were seen once. This sample's RNA came from whole unsorted tissue. This non-tumor lung sample came from over 3 cm beyond the tumor edge. Sequenced sample: distant non-tumor lung tissue. The receptors were sampled from a woman aged 45-59 years with non-small cell lung cancer.

The chain employs TRBV6-6 and TRBJ2-3; D is uncertain. Per the germline V gene, CDR1 is MNHNY and CDR2 is SVGAGI (reference sequence). The CDR3 extends over 14 amino acids. V was trimmed by 10 bases and J by 2 bases, leaving 16 bases between them. This CDR3 is CANTKDCTTDTQYF. In DNA, the CDR3 is TGTGCCAACACCAAAGATTGTACCACAGATACGCAGTATTTT.

This chain connects TRBV6-1 to TRBJ2-1; 8 bases line up with TRBD2. V trimming: 8 bases; J trimming: 4 bases; junction bases outside the gene matches: 19. CDR1 MNHNS and CDR2 SASEGT come from the germline V gene. This CDR3 region has 18 residues. For the CDR3, the DNA is TGTGCCAGCTCAAGGGAGGGGTTGGTAGCGGGGAGATACAATGAGCAGTTCTTC. The encoded protein is CASSREGLVAGRYNEQFF.

Points on this clonotype: Compared with germline, one end of the junction differs, possibly owing to a read error. V usage is TRBV11-2 and J usage is TRBJ2-1; the D is unclear. This CDR3 is built from 13 residues. Germline CDR1 reads SGHAT; CDR2 reads FQNNGV. The CDR3 here is CVSSLEDNSEHFF. For the CDR3, the DNA is TGTGTCAGCAGCTTAGAAGACAACAGTGAGCACTTCTTC. Looking up the rest from reference TRBV11-2 and TRBJ2-1 gives the full variable domain: EAGVAQSPRYKIIEKRQSVAFWCNPISGHATLYWYQQILGQGPKLLIQFQNNGVVDDSQLPKDRFSAERLKGVDSTLKIQPAKLEDSAVYLCVSSLEDNSEHFFGPGTRLTVL.

Concerning this clonotype itself: A junction boundary mismatches the germline segment, possibly from a read error. This rearrangement joins TRBV30 to TRBJ2-2; tentatively, D is TRBD2 (5 bases). CDR1 and CDR2 (germline): GTSNPN, SVGIG (reference sequence). There are 12 residues in the CDR3. CDR3 sequence: CAWRTWPGEPFF. The CDR3 bases are TGTGCCTGGAGAACATGGCCCGGGGAGCCGTTTTTT.

To note about this clonotype: One end of the junction fails to match germline, which may point to a read error. The CDR3 DNA sequence: TGTGCCAGCAGCTTTCAACAGAACACCAGGGAGCTATTTTTT. Translated: CASSFQQNTRELFF. The chain couples TRBV5-5 to TRBJ2-2; D is tentatively TRBD1 or TRBD2 (5 bases each). Per the germline V gene, CDR1 is SGHKS and CDR2 is YYEKEE (reference sequence). The CDR3 runs 14 residues.

This chain uses TRBV6-5 with TRBJ2-3, with TRBD1 matching 8 bases. Germline values: CDR1 MNHEY, CDR2 SVGAGI. The CDR3 is 15 residues long. Trimming took 8 bases from V and 2 from J; bases not matched to a gene: 9. This CDR3 reads CASCGTGGYTDTQYF. The CDR3 coding sequence is TGTGCCAGCTGCGGGACAGGAGGCTACACAGATACGCAGTATTTT.

Comments on this clonotype: Since no conserved phenylalanine or tryptophan closes the CDR3, a read error is the likely cause. The chain uses TRBV28 and TRBJ2-3; weak D call: TRBD2 (5 bases). This CDR3 spans 15 amino acids. Germline lookup yields CDR1 MDHEN and CDR2 SYDVKM. The V end was cut by 4 bases, the J end by 1 base, with 12 bases between. This CDR3 is CASSYSEKGTDTQYL. CDR3 DNA: TGTGCCAGCAGTTATAGCGAGAAGGGCACAGATACGCAGTATTTA.

Points on this clonotype: One end of the junction does not line up with germline, which may come from a read error. The chain recombines TRBV6-5 with TRBJ2-2, with D unclear. In germline, CDR1 is MNHEY, CDR2 SVGAGI. The CDR3 sequence is 12 residues long. The CDR3 region is CASSSQAGELSF. CDR3 coding DNA: TGTGCCAGCAGTTCCCAAGCCGGAGAGCTGTCTTTT.

The chain combines TRBV10-2 with TRBJ2-7; no definite D call. V was shortened by 4 bases and J by 3 bases, with 7 bases between the two germline ends. The CDR3 runs to 12 residues. Germline CDR1 is WSHSY and CDR2 is SAAADI. For the CDR3, the DNA is TGCGCCAGCAGTGGGATGCTCTACGAGCAGTACTTC. Its protein product is CASSGMLYEQYF.

The count of this clonotype is one. Mismatch with germline at one junction end may stem from a read error. The CDR3 DNA reads TGTGCCAGCAGCCACACACTGGCGGACTACGAGCAGAACTTC. Its translation is CASSHTLADYEQNF. The V and J genes are TRBV4-2 and TRBJ2-7, with D tentatively TRBD2 (6 bases). Germline assignment: CDR1 LGHNA and CDR2 YNFKEQ. This CDR3 comprises 14 residues.

This clonotype occurred once. A much larger clone differs from this one at a single base, so this may be a read error. The gene calls are TRBV20-1 and TRBJ2-1; 8 nucleotides line up with TRBD2. The trim removed 2 bases at V and 6 bases at J, leaving 6 bases unmatched. The CDR3 runs 14 residues. Germline V gene data show CDR1 as DFQATT and CDR2 as SNEGSKA (reference sequence). The CDR3: CSARSLAGFNEQFF. CDR3 coding DNA: TGCAGTGCTAGATCGCTAGCGGGCTTCAATGAGCAGTTCTTC.

This clonotype was picked up a small number of times. Compared with germline, one end of the junction differs, possibly owing to a read error. The chain joins TRBV11-2 to TRBJ2-3; the D gene is possibly TRBD2 (6 bases). Per germline, CDR1 SGHAT and CDR2 FQNNGV. This CDR3 contains 16 residues. As DNA, the CDR3 is TGTGCCAGCAGTTTAGGGGTCTTAACTAGCATAGATACGCAGTATTTT. Translated: CASSLGVLTSIDTQYF. Drawing the rest from reference TRBV11-2 and TRBJ2-3, the complete variable domain is EAGVAQSPRYKIIEKRQSVAFWCNPISGHATLYWYQQILGQGPKLLIQFQNNGVVDDSQLPKDRFSAERLKGVDSTLKIQPAKLEDSAVYLCASSLGVLTSIDTQYFGPGTRLTVL.

This clonotype was observed at least ten times. The V and J genes are TRBV5-4 and TRBJ2-7; 12 positions match TRBD1. Trimming cost V 3 bases and J 7 bases; bases outside gene matches: 5. The CDR3 has 14 residues. Germline V lookup: CDR1 SGHNT, CDR2 YYREEE (reference sequence). DNA of the CDR3: TGTGCCAGCAGCTCGGGACAGGGGGCGCGGGAGCAGTACTTC. As protein: CASSSGQGAREQYF. Full variable domain (outside the CDR3, taken from reference TRBV5-4 and TRBJ2-7): ETGVTQSPTHLIKTRGQQVTLRCSSQSGHNTVSWYQQALGQGPQFIFQYYREEENGRGNFPPRFSGLQFPNYSSELNVNALELDDSALYLCASSSGQGAREQYFGPGTRLTVT.

There are a few counts of this clonotype. A junction end diverges from the germline sequence, so it may reflect a read error. The chain couples TRBV11-2 to TRBJ1-1; D call uncertain. From germline, CDR1 is SGHAT and CDR2 FQNNGV. The CDR3 totals 11 residues. The CDR3 region has the DNA TGTGTCAGCAGCTTGAACACTGATGCTTTCTTT. Translated, it gives CVSSLNTDAFF.

The chain is built from TRBV19 and TRBJ2-2, with TRBD1 identical over 8 bases. This CDR3 spans 14 amino acids. The V gene's germline CDR1 is LNHDA and CDR2 SQIVND (reference sequence). V was pared by 6 bases and J by 6 bases, with 6 bases of the junction left unmatched. This chain's CDR3 is CASSLDRASGELFF. CDR3 nucleotide sequence: TGTGCCAGTAGCCTGGACAGGGCCTCCGGGGAGCTGTTTTTT.